Reported below is one T cell receptor beta chain. Its antigen is unidentified. This entry comes from a study of Ad26.COV2.S vaccination and SARS-CoV-2 variants. The overall study: Ad26.COV2.S, an intramuscular injection, was given once or twice 56 days apart. Findings of the study overall: Researchers cautioned that TCR breadth and depth analyses may have underestimated total T cell responses. A substantial breadth of spike-specific CD8+ and CD4+ T cell responses after vaccination has been reported.

The repertoire was sequenced with immunoSEQ multiplex PCR; TCRdb's copy has only in-frame clones and lacks some. The sample lists 450,000 to 550,000 clones, 89% occurring once. Specified treatment: some 20 received Ad26.COV2.S at low or high dose, single or two shots; a few received placebo; per-sample allocation not given. Vaccine and placebo recipients were sampled on day 63 after the first injection. The source was peripheral blood, collected in a trial of Ad26.COV2.S vaccine versus placebo. The receptor's source is a person between 18 and 65 years old who received the Ad26.COV2.S COVID-19 vaccine or a placebo.

CDR3: CASSKTGGAGTEAFF. CDR3 DNA: TGTGCCAGTAGTAAGACAGGGGGCGCGGGCACTGAAGCTTTCTTT. The chain is built from TRBV19 and TRBJ1-1; 10 bases map to TRBD1. Germline lookup yields CDR1 LNHDA and CDR2 SQIVND (reference sequence). CDR3 length: 15 residues. Trimming at V came to 4 bases and at J to 4 bases, leaving 6 bases not matched to a gene.